This TCR delta chain was retrieved from a study of Vδ1+ human thymocytes. CDR1 TSWWSYY and CDR2 QGS come from the germline V gene. The CDR3 totals 22 residues. The V and J ends lost 0 bases and 3 bases, in that order; junction bases with no gene match: 22. The template was reverse-transcribed extracted RNA. Multiplex PCR used pooled V-gene forward primers and a constant-region reverse primer to amplify CDR3s. TCRdb used CATT to re-call clones from the multiplex PCR reads. The table lists about 58,000 delta-chain clones, more than 12% of them singletons. With respect to this clone: Its specificity is not known.

Study-wide points: Unlike peripheral blood Vdelta1+ controls, thymic delta-chain sequences included approximately 20% Vdelta2 and few Vdelta3. The authors advised highly purified populations and single-cell validation. Thymic TRG and TRD repertoires appeared highly polyclonal, with Gaussian CDR3 length distributions.

The J gene is TRDJ1, the V gene TRDV1; 10 bases fit TRDD3. The receptor's source is a girl under three years old who had congenital heart surgery. Sequenced: Vdelta1+ gamma-delta thymocytes from the thymus. Subset defined: FACS-sorted CD3+ TCRalphabeta- TCRVdelta1+ TCRVdelta2- thymocytes. CDR3 sequence: CALGELKPNWGMPIPCADKLIF. CDR3 coding DNA: TGTGCTCTTGGGGAACTCAAGCCGAACTGGGGGATGCCAATCCCGTGCGCCGATAAACTCATCTTT.